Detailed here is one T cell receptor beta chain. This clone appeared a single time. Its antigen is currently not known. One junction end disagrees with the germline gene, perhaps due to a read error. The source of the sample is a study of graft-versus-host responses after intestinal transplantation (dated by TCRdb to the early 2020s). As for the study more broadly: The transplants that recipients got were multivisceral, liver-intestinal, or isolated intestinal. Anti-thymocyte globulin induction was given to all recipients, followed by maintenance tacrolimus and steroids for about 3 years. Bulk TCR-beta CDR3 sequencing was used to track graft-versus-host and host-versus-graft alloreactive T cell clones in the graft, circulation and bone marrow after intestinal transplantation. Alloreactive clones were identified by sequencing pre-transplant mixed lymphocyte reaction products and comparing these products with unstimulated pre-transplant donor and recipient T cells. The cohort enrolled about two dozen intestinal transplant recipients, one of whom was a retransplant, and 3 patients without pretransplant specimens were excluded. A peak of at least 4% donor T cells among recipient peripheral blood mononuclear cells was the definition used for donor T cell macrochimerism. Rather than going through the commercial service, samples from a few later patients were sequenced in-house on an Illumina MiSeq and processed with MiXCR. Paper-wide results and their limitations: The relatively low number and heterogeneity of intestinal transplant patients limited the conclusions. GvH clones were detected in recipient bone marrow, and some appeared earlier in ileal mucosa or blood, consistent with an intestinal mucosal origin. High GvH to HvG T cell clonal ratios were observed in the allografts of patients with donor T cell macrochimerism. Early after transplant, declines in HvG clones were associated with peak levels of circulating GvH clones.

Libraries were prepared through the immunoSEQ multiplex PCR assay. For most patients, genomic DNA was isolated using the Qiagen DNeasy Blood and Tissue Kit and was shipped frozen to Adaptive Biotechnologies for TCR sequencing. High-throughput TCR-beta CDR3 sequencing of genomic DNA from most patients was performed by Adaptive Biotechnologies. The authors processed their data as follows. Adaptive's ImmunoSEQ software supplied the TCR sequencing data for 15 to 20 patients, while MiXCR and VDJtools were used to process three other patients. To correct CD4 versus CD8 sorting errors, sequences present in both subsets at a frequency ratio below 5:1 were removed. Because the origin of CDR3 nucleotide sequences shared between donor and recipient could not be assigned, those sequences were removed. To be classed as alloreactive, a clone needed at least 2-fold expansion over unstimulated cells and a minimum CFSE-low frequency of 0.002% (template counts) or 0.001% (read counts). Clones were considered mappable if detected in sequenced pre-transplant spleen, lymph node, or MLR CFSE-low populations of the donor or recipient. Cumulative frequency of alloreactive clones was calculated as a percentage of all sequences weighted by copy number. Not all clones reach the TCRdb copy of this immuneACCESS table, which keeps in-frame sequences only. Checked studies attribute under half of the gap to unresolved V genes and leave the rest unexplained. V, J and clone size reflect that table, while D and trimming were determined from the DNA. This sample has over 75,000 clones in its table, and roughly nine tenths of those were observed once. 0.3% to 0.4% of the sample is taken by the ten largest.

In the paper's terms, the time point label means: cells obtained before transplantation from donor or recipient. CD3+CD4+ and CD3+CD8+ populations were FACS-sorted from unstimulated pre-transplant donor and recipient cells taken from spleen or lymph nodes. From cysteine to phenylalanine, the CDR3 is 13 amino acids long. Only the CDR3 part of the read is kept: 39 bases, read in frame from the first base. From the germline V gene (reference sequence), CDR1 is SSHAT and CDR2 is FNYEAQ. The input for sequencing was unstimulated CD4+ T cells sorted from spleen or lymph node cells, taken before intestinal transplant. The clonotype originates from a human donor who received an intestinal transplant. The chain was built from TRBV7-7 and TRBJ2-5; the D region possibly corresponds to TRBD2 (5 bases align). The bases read TGTGCTAGCAGCGCAGGAGAGGGAGAGACCCAGTACTTC. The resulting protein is CASSAGEGETQYF.